One sample yielded the 7 T cell receptor beta chains listed below, sequenced in a study of T cells in Graves' hyperthyroidism and ophthalmopathy. Amplified TCR beta CDR3 regions derived from RNA transcripts. HTBI primers were used for first-round RT-PCR of the TCR CDR3. MiXCR, applied by TCRdb to the multiplex PCR reads, yields one record per CDR3 protein. The sample lists around 690,000 distinct CDR3 sequences, around 16% occurring once. The sequencing sample was made of blood. The receptors originated from a man aged 45-65 years with Graves' hyperthyroidism.

This clonotype has only a few counts. The gene calls are TRBV10-3 and TRBJ1-1, with 12 bases aligning to TRBD1. V shed 7 bases, J shed 10 bases, and the junction held 7 bases outside the gene matches. The CDR3 sequence is 13 residues long. Germline CDR1 and CDR2: ENHRY and SYGVKD. CDR3 DNA sequence: TGTGCCATCACTCCGGGACAGGGGGCGCGAGCTTTCTTT. Amino acid sequence: CAITPGQGARAFF.

The sample holds a few counts of this clonotype. The chain employs TRBV5-4 and TRBJ1-2, with unresolved D. V lost 0 bases, J lost 8 bases, and 11 bases lay in between. Germline assignment: CDR1 SGHNT and CDR2 YYREEE (reference sequence). This CDR3 has 13 residues. The CDR3 bases are TGTGCCAGCAGCTTGGACCGACTGGGGGGCTACACCTTC. Its protein is CASSLDRLGGYTF.

This clonotype was detected ten times or more. The J gene is TRBJ2-1, the V gene TRBV29-1; a possible D gene is TRBD2 (7 bases). Germline V lookup: CDR1 SQVTM, CDR2 ANQGSEA. V lost 0 bases and J lost 0, with 21 bases in between. The CDR3 has 19 amino acids. The CDR3 DNA follows: TGCAGCGTTGAAGATACAGGGTATTCGAGGGGGGGCTCCTACAATGAGCAGTTCTTC. This sequence encodes CSVEDTGYSRGGSYNEQFF.

This clonotype was seen repeatedly, ten times or more. The gene calls are TRBV28 and TRBJ2-7; maybe TRBD2 (5 bases). CDR1 is MDHEN and CDR2 is SYDVKM in the germline V gene. V was clipped by 3 bases and J by 2 bases, with 17 bases between them. The CDR3 is 16 residues long. Written as DNA, the CDR3 is TGTGCCAGCAGTTTCGGAGGAGGCTCGTCAACCTACGAGCAGTACTTC. It is translated as CASSFGGGSSTYEQYF. The variable domain in full, with the rest retrieved from reference TRBV28 and TRBJ2-7, is DVKVTQSSRYLVKRTGEKVFLECVQDMDHENMFWYRQDPGLGLRLIYFSYDVKMKEKGDIPEGYSVSREKKERFSLILESASTNQTSMYLCASSFGGGSSTYEQYFGPGTRLTVT.

This clonotype has at least ten counts. The rearrangement links TRBV12-3 or TRBV12-4 to TRBJ2-7; 14 bases are a match to TRBD2. The junction had 1 base not matched to a gene; V was cut back by 2 bases and J by 7 bases. This CDR3 region has 14 residues. CDR3: CASSLRTSGREQYF. The CDR3 DNA follows: TGTGCCAGCAGTTTAAGGACTAGCGGGAGGGAGCAGTACTTC.

The V gene is TRBV14, the J gene TRBJ2-7; no reliable D call. V dropped 3 bases and J dropped 3 bases, with 15 bases sitting between them. CDR3 size: 15 residues. Germline V lookup: CDR1 SGHDN, CDR2 FVKESK. In DNA, the CDR3 is TGTGCCAGCAGCCACAGTCTGGGGATCGGCTACGAGCAGTACTTC. Translated: CASSHSLGIGYEQYF.

V gene TRBV27 combines with J gene TRBJ1-2; D is perhaps TRBD1 (5 bases). Trimming took off 7 bases at V and 7 bases at J, with 22 bases between the two ends. This CDR3 comprises 15 residues. Germline lookup yields CDR1 MNHEY and CDR2 SMNVEV (reference sequence). CDR3: CASTSVGSGAAGYTF. CDR3 DNA: TGTGCCAGCACAAGCGTGGGGAGCGGGGCGGCTGGCTACACCTTC.